This passage covers 17 T cell receptor beta chains from one sample sequenced in a study of blood T cell repertoires in COVID-19. Repertoires were generated with immunoSEQ multiplex PCR, while TCRdb's copy carries only in-frame clones and drops some. This table has more than 300,000 clones, 85% to 90% appearing once. Sequences were obtained from peripheral blood. The source of these receptors is a woman between 50 and 59 years old with COVID-19, enrolled during active disease.

The chain couples TRBV11-2 to TRBJ2-5; D possibly corresponds to TRBD1 (5 bases). Germline CDR1 SGHAT, CDR2 FQNNGV. Trimming cost V 5 bases and J 1 base, with 14 bases left between them. The length of the CDR3 is 15 residues. CDR3 DNA sequence: TGTGCCAGCAGCCCCCAATCGACAGCCCAAGAGACCCAGTACTTC. Translating gives CASSPQSTAQETQYF.

A few counts support this clone. The chain links TRBV3-1 (or the pseudogene TRBV3-2) to TRBJ1-3; tentatively, D is TRBD1 (6 bases). The CDR3 contains 17 residues. Trimming pared 2 bases from V and 2 bases from J, leaving 16 bases between. Germline CDR1 reads LGHDT; CDR2 reads YNNKEL (reference sequence). The CDR3 DNA follows: TGTGCCAGCAGCCAAACGCGGGGAGGGGGAGCTGGAAACACCATATATTTT. As protein: CASSQTRGGGAGNTIYF.

The V gene is TRBV6-6, the J gene TRBJ2-7, with 8 bases that match TRBD1. There are 13 residues in the CDR3. Trimming at V came to 7 bases and at J to 5 bases, leaving 7 bases not matched to a gene. CDR1 and CDR2 (germline): MNHNY, SVGAGI (reference sequence). The DNA for the CDR3 is TGTGCCAGCACCGTGGGACAGGTAGACGAGCAGTACTTC. Translating it yields CASTVGQVDEQYF.

This chain uses TRBV6-1 with TRBJ2-1; possibly TRBD1 for D (6 bases). The CDR3 totals 16 residues. Between the trimmed V and J ends, which lost 1 base and 2 bases, there was a span of 12 bases. CDR1 MNHNS and CDR2 SASEGT come from the germline V gene. CDR3 amino acids: CASSEVGTMTYNEQFF. In nucleotides, the CDR3 is TGTGCCAGCAGTGAAGTGGGGACAATGACCTACAATGAGCAGTTCTTC.

The chain employs TRBV19 and TRBJ1-1; no clear D. CDR3 size: 14 residues. In germline, CDR1 is LNHDA, CDR2 SQIVND (reference sequence). V was clipped by 3 bases and J by 1 base, with 9 bases between them. The CDR3 coding sequence is TGTGCCAGTAGTATCAACGGCGGGAACACTGAAGCTTTCTTT. Protein sequence: CASSINGGNTEAFF.

V is TRBV5-4 and J is TRBJ2-2; TRBD1 is a possible D gene (5 bases). CDR1 SGHNT and CDR2 YYREEE come from the germline V gene (reference sequence). This CDR3 has 13 amino acids. V shed 4 bases and J shed 5 bases, with 9 bases lying between them. This CDR3 is CASSGRVTGELFF. The CDR3 nucleotides read TGTGCCAGCAGCGGCAGGGTGACCGGGGAGCTGTTTTTT.

J is TRBJ2-2 and V is TRBV4-1, with 11 nucleotides matching TRBD2. The length of the CDR3 is 18 residues. The V gene's germline CDR1 is MGHRA and CDR2 YSYEKL. The V segment lost 0 bases and the J segment 5 bases; nucleotides outside the gene matches: 8. CDR3 protein: CASSQEALAGGRTGELFF. In DNA, the CDR3 is TGCGCCAGCAGCCAAGAGGCCCTAGCGGGAGGTAGGACCGGGGAGCTGTTTTTT.

The table lists this clone with a count of one. This sequence joins TRBV5-1 and TRBJ2-1; perhaps TRBD2 as D (5 bases). From germline, CDR1 is SGHRS and CDR2 YFSETQ. The V gene lost 2 bases and the J gene lost 3 bases, with 12 bases spanning the gap. This CDR3 contains 15 residues. CDR3 in amino acids: CASSFEEALYNEQFF. CDR3 sequence (DNA): TGCGCCAGCAGCTTTGAGGAGGCCCTCTACAATGAGCAGTTCTTC.

The genes are TRBV7-2 and TRBJ2-7; 7 bases fit TRBD1. Trimming cost V 2 bases and J 2 bases; bases outside gene matches: 3. This CDR3 is built from 14 residues. Germline V gene lookup returns CDR1 SGHTA and CDR2 FQGNSA. The CDR3 nucleotides read TGTGCCAGCAGCTTATACAGGGGCCCCTACGAGCAGTACTTC. Its protein is CASSLYRGPYEQYF. Full variable domain (missing parts from reference TRBV7-2 and TRBJ2-7): GAGVSQSPSNKVTEKGKDVELRCDPISGHTALYWYRQSLGQGLEFLIYFQGNSAPDKSGLPSDRFSAERTGGSVSTLTIQRTQQEDSAVYLCASSLYRGPYEQYFGPGTRLTVT.

The J gene is TRBJ2-3, the V gene TRBV9; TRBD2 agrees at 7 bases. Germline CDR1 SGDLS, CDR2 YYNGEE. Trimming cost V 4 bases and J 0 bases; bases outside gene matches: 8. The CDR3 has 16 amino acids. As DNA, the CDR3 is TGTGCCAGCAGCCACCGCGGTAGCGGGAGCACAGATACGCAGTATTTT. This codes for CASSHRGSGSTDTQYF. Filled out from reference TRBV9 and TRBJ2-3, the complete variable domain reads DSGVTQTPKHLITATGQRVTLRCSPRSGDLSVYWYQQSLDQGLQFLIQYYNGEERAKGNILERFSAQQFPDLHSELNLSSLELGDSALYFCASSHRGSGSTDTQYFGPGTRLTVL.

This clone turned up a few times. This sequence joins TRBV10-1 and TRBJ1-5; TRBD1 matches 7 bases. Germline V gene sequence: CDR1 WNHNN, CDR2 SYGVQD (reference sequence). V dropped 5 bases and J dropped 1; count of bases not matched to a gene: 2. CDR3 size: 14 residues. The CDR3, as DNA: TGCGCCAGCAGTACGACAGGGAGCAATCAGCCCCAGCATTTT. This codes for CASSTTGSNQPQHF.

The V call is TRBV7-6, the J call TRBJ2-5; 10 positions match TRBD2. The CDR3 is 15 amino acids. V dropped 1 base and J dropped 5; count of bases not matched to a gene: 4. Germline V lookup: CDR1 SGHVS, CDR2 FNYEAQ. CDR3 region: CASSLEAGGWETQYF. As DNA, the CDR3 is TGTGCCAGCAGCTTAGAAGCGGGAGGGTGGGAGACCCAGTACTTC.

This CDR3 reads CASNFRTGGTYEQYF. The CDR3 nucleotides are TGTGCCAGTAATTTCCGGACAGGGGGAACCTACGAGCAGTACTTC. V is TRBV19 and J is TRBJ2-7, with TRBD1 matching over 10 bases. This CDR3 is built from 15 residues. Germline-derived CDR1 and CDR2 are LNHDA and SQIVND (reference sequence). J lost 2 bases, V lost 7 bases, and 8 bases had no gene match. The entire variable domain, with the rest obtained from reference TRBV19 and TRBJ2-7, is as follows: DGGITQSPKYLFRKEGQNVTLSCEQNLNHDAMYWYRQDPGQGLRLIYYSQIVNDFQKGDIAEGYSVSREKKESFPLTVTSAQKNPTAFYLCASNFRTGGTYEQYFGPGTRLTVT.

The chain has TRBV2 and TRBJ2-1, with 7 bases aligning to TRBD1. In germline, CDR1 is SNHLY, CDR2 FYNNEI. CDR3 length: 13 amino acids. V shed 5 bases and J 9 bases; nucleotides not matched to a gene: 7. The DNA for the CDR3 is TGTGCCAGCAGTCTACAGGGGATGGGTGAGCAGTTCTTC. It encodes CASSLQGMGEQFF.

The CDR3 loop reads CASSTPGQGLMDQPQHF. The CDR3 DNA follows: TGTGCCAGCAGCACGCCGGGACAGGGGTTGATGGATCAGCCCCAGCATTTT. This chain links TRBV21-1 with TRBJ1-5; the table calls TRBD1, which could not be checked here. TRBV21-1 constitutes a pseudogene. This CDR3 has 17 residues.

V is TRBV18 and J is TRBJ2-3; 15 positions agree with TRBD2. Trimming at V came to 3 bases and at J to 7 bases, leaving 5 bases not matched to a gene. The CDR3 sequence is 16 residues long. Germline loops: CDR1 KGHSH, CDR2 LQKENI. CDR3 in amino acids: CASSPGLAGGHYTQYF. The DNA of the CDR3 is TGTGCCAGCTCACCTGGACTAGCGGGAGGGCATTATACGCAGTATTTT. Variable domain in full (rest from reference TRBV18 and TRBJ2-3): NAGVMQNPRHLVRRRGQEARLRCSPMKGHSHVYWYRQLPEEGLKFMVYLQKENIIDESGMPKERFSAEFPKEGPSILRIQQVVRGDSAAYFCASSPGLAGGHYTQYFGPGTRLTVL.

This chain links TRBV11-2 with TRBJ1-2; D is unclear. Germline CDR1 SGHAT, CDR2 FQNNGV. The CDR3 length is 15 residues. V was cut by 0 bases and J by 13 bases, with 21 bases left in between. Written as DNA, the CDR3 is TGTGCCAGCAGCTTAGAGGACTCTTCGACGTCGGCTACCACCTTC. Translation gives CASSLEDSSTSATTF.